These T cell receptor beta chains were read from a single sample in a study of PD-L1 blockade in urothelial cancer. Sequencing used immunoSEQ multiplex PCR; TCRdb keeps in-frame clones, though not all of them. Here the sample spans about 120,000 clones, roughly 82% being singletons. The source was PBMCs, collected around atezolizumab (anti-PD-L1) treatment. The receptors here all came from a man in his forties or fifties with urothelial cancer. The CDR3 runs from the conserved cysteine through the conserved F or W. The order of the fields is J gene, D gene, V gene, clone size, CDR3 DNA, CDR3 protein. D genes are given only for firm matches. The size field is filled for only some rows; it gives once, few, many or a size class.

j_call: TRBJ1-6; d_call: TRBD1; v_call: TRBV27; clone_size: NA; cdr3_nt: TGTGCCAGCAGTTTACACGGGACAGGGAGGGATCACCCCCTCCACTTT; cdr3_aa: CASSLHGTGRDHPLHF
j_call: TRBJ2-5; d_call: NA; v_call: TRBV7-2; clone_size: many; cdr3_nt: TGTGCCAGCAGCTTATCACCGATTTGGGGAGGAGAGACCCAGTACTTC; cdr3_aa: CASSLSPIWGGETQYF
j_call: TRBJ2-3; d_call: TRBD2; v_call: TRBV2; clone_size: many; cdr3_nt: TGTGCCAGCAGCCGAAGGACTAGCGCTGGCACAGATACGCAGTATTTT; cdr3_aa: CASSRRTSAGTDTQYF
j_call: TRBJ2-1; d_call: NA; v_call: TRBV5-1; clone_size: NA; cdr3_nt: TGCGCCAGCAGCTCAAAAGAAGAAGGGGGCAATGAGCAGTTCTTC; cdr3_aa: CASSSKEEGGNEQFF
j_call: TRBJ2-2; d_call: NA; v_call: TRBV10-2; clone_size: NA; cdr3_nt: TGCGCCAGCAGGCCGGGACAAACGAACACCGGGGAGCTGTTTTTT; cdr3_aa: CASRPGQTNTGELFF
j_call: TRBJ2-7; d_call: NA; v_call: TRBV23-1; clone_size: NA; cdr3_nt: TGCGCCAGCAGTCAAGCCAGAGGAGGGGACTACGAGCAGTACTTC; cdr3_aa: CASSQARGGDYEQYF
j_call: TRBJ2-1; d_call: TRBD2; v_call: TRBV18; clone_size: NA; cdr3_nt: TGTGCCAGCTCGCAGGCCTCTAGCGGGAGGGGAGAGCAGTTCTTC; cdr3_aa: CASSQASSGRGEQFF
j_call: TRBJ1-3; d_call: NA; v_call: TRBV19; clone_size: NA; cdr3_nt: TGTGCCAGTAGTATGGGGCTGTCTCTTCTCTCTGGAAACACCATATATTTT; cdr3_aa: CASSMGLSLLSGNTIYF
j_call: TRBJ1-5; d_call: NA; v_call: TRBV6-1; clone_size: NA; cdr3_nt: TGTGCCAGCAGCCTACAGGGCGGCAATCAGCCCCAGCATTTT; cdr3_aa: CASSLQGGNQPQHF
j_call: TRBJ1-4; d_call: NA; v_call: TRBV6-6; clone_size: NA; cdr3_nt: TGTGCCAGCAGCTCCTCAGGCCTTACCAATGAAAAACTGTTTTTT; cdr3_aa: CASSSSGLTNEKLFF
j_call: TRBJ1-5; d_call: NA; v_call: TRBV28; clone_size: NA; cdr3_nt: TGTGCCAGCAGAAGGGGGGGCTTTGGCGATCAGCCCCAGCATTTT; cdr3_aa: CASRRGGFGDQPQHF
j_call: TRBJ2-7; d_call: TRBD2; v_call: TRBV6-1; clone_size: NA; cdr3_nt: TGTGCCACCCAACGGACTAGCGGGCACTACGAGCAGTACTTC; cdr3_aa: CATQRTSGHYEQYF
j_call: TRBJ2-3; d_call: NA; v_call: TRBV15; clone_size: NA; cdr3_nt: TGTGCCACCAGCAAAGCCCCCTTCGGCACAGATACGCAGTATTTT; cdr3_aa: CATSKAPFGTDTQYF
j_call: TRBJ1-1; d_call: TRBD1; v_call: TRBV6-1; clone_size: NA; cdr3_nt: TGTGCCAGCAGCAGACAGGGAACGAACACTGAAGCTTTCTTT; cdr3_aa: CASSRQGTNTEAFF
j_call: TRBJ2-6; d_call: NA; v_call: TRBV19; clone_size: NA; cdr3_nt: TGTGCCAGTAGTGCCTGGGGGGCTGGGGCCAACGTCCTGACTTTC; cdr3_aa: CASSAWGAGANVLTF
j_call: TRBJ2-5; d_call: NA; v_call: TRBV7-2; clone_size: NA; cdr3_nt: TGTGCCAGCAGCCACGGAGAGACCCAGTACTTC; cdr3_aa: CASSHGETQYF
j_call: TRBJ2-7; d_call: TRBD2; v_call: TRBV9; clone_size: NA; cdr3_nt: TGTGCCAGCAGCGCTACCCCCGGGACTAGCGGGACCAGCTCCTACGAGCAGTACTTC; cdr3_aa: CASSATPGTSGTSSYEQYF
j_call: TRBJ1-5; d_call: TRBD1; v_call: TRBV19; clone_size: NA; cdr3_nt: TGTGCCAGTAGTACGACAGGGGGAAGCAATCAGCCCCAGCATTTT; cdr3_aa: CASSTTGGSNQPQHF
j_call: TRBJ2-5; d_call: TRBD2; v_call: TRBV7-2; clone_size: NA; cdr3_nt: TGTGCCAGCAGTTCCGAAGCGGGAGGGGGGCAAGAGACCCAGTACTTC; cdr3_aa: CASSSEAGGGQETQYF
j_call: TRBJ1-2; d_call: NA; v_call: TRBV25-1; clone_size: NA; cdr3_nt: TGTGCCAGCAGTGGACAGAAAGCTAACTATGGCTACACCTTC; cdr3_aa: CASSGQKANYGYTF
j_call: TRBJ2-2; d_call: TRBD2; v_call: TRBV28; clone_size: NA; cdr3_nt: TGTGCCAGCGGACTAGCGAAGGCGAACACCGGGGAGCTGTTTTTT; cdr3_aa: CASGLAKANTGELFF
j_call: TRBJ2-3; d_call: NA; v_call: TRBV5-1; clone_size: NA; cdr3_nt: TGCGCCAGCAGCTTGGTTAGAGTTACCACAGATACGCAGTATTTT; cdr3_aa: CASSLVRVTTDTQYF
j_call: TRBJ2-7; d_call: NA; v_call: TRBV5-1; clone_size: NA; cdr3_nt: TGCGCCAGCAGCTTCTCAGGGGACGGCGAGCAGTACTTC; cdr3_aa: CASSFSGDGEQYF
j_call: TRBJ2-1; d_call: TRBD2; v_call: TRBV25-1; clone_size: NA; cdr3_nt: TGTGCCAGCAGTGAATACCGGACTAGCGGGAGTGATGAGCAGTTCTTC; cdr3_aa: CASSEYRTSGSDEQFF
j_call: TRBJ2-3; d_call: NA; v_call: TRBV5-4; clone_size: NA; cdr3_nt: TGTGCCAGCAGCTTGACCGGAGGAGATACGCAGTATTTT; cdr3_aa: CASSLTGGDTQYF
j_call: TRBJ1-6; d_call: NA; v_call: TRBV30; clone_size: NA; cdr3_nt: TGTGCCTGGAGAGCGGGCAGGGAGGGTTCACCCCTCCACTTT; cdr3_aa: CAWRAGREGSPLHF
j_call: TRBJ2-2; d_call: TRBD2; v_call: TRBV4-1; clone_size: NA; cdr3_nt: TGCGCCAGCAGCTTACTAGCGGGGTCGAACACCGGGGAGCTGTTTTTT; cdr3_aa: CASSLLAGSNTGELFF
j_call: TRBJ2-1; d_call: NA; v_call: TRBV5-1; clone_size: NA; cdr3_nt: TGCGCCAGCAGCTCCCCCCCCAATTCGGGCAATGAGCAGTTCTTC; cdr3_aa: CASSSPPNSGNEQFF
j_call: TRBJ1-1; d_call: TRBD1; v_call: TRBV25-1; clone_size: NA; cdr3_nt: TGTGCCAGCAGTCCCGGACAGGGATTCAGCCCTGAAGCTTTCTTT; cdr3_aa: CASSPGQGFSPEAFF
j_call: TRBJ1-2; d_call: TRBD1; v_call: TRBV6-1; clone_size: NA; cdr3_nt: TGTGCCAGCAGTGAAGCGGGACAGGGGTATAAAGGCTACACCTTC; cdr3_aa: CASSEAGQGYKGYTF
j_call: TRBJ2-2; d_call: NA; v_call: TRBV11-2; clone_size: few; cdr3_nt: TGTGCCAGCAGCTTGACTAACACCGGGGAGCTGTTTTTT; cdr3_aa: CASSLTNTGELFF
j_call: TRBJ2-7; d_call: TRBD1; v_call: TRBV11-2; clone_size: NA; cdr3_nt: TGTGCCAGCAGCTTAGAGGGACAGGGTCCCTACGAGCAGTACTTC; cdr3_aa: CASSLEGQGPYEQYF
j_call: TRBJ2-5; d_call: NA; v_call: TRBV7-2; clone_size: once; cdr3_nt: TGTGCCAGCAGCCCAAGCAGAGGGCATAACCAAGAGACCCAGTACTTC; cdr3_aa: CASSPSRGHNQETQYF
j_call: TRBJ2-7; d_call: NA; v_call: TRBV6-6; clone_size: NA; cdr3_nt: TGTGCCAGCAGCCACTCAGGGGAGAGCTCCTACGAGCAGTACTTC; cdr3_aa: CASSHSGESSYEQYF
j_call: TRBJ2-7; d_call: TRBD2; v_call: TRBV4-2; clone_size: NA; cdr3_nt: TGTGCCAGCAGCCAAGGGGGGCCTAGCGGGGCAACCTACGAGCAGTACTTC; cdr3_aa: CASSQGGPSGATYEQYF
j_call: TRBJ2-1; d_call: TRBD1; v_call: TRBV30; clone_size: NA; cdr3_nt: TGTGCCGGATCAACCGGGACAGGGTACAATGAGCAGTTCTTC; cdr3_aa: CAGSTGTGYNEQFF
j_call: TRBJ1-4; d_call: TRBD1; v_call: TRBV7-2; clone_size: NA; cdr3_nt: TGTGCCAGCAGCTTAGCCGGGACAGGGGTTGAAAAACTGTTTTTT; cdr3_aa: CASSLAGTGVEKLFF
j_call: TRBJ1-1; d_call: NA; v_call: TRBV19; clone_size: NA; cdr3_nt: TGTGCCAGTGGCAGCGGAGCAAGGTACACTGAAGCTTTCTTT; cdr3_aa: CASGSGARYTEAFF
j_call: TRBJ2-1; d_call: TRBD2; v_call: TRBV5-4; clone_size: NA; cdr3_nt: TGTGCCAGCAGCTTGAGGACTAGCGGGAACAATGAGCAGTTCTTC; cdr3_aa: CASSLRTSGNNEQFF
j_call: TRBJ1-2; d_call: NA; v_call: TRBV7-2; clone_size: NA; cdr3_nt: TGTGCCGGTACCCGGGGAATCGGGAATGGCTACACCTTC; cdr3_aa: CAGTRGIGNGYTF
j_call: TRBJ2-7; d_call: TRBD2; v_call: TRBV6-6; clone_size: NA; cdr3_nt: TGTGCCAGCAGTCGTCTAGCGGGAGAGGGGGAGCAGTACTTC; cdr3_aa: CASSRLAGEGEQYF
j_call: TRBJ2-3; d_call: TRBD1; v_call: TRBV7-9; clone_size: NA; cdr3_nt: TGTGCCAGCAGTTGGGGACAGGGCACAGATACGCAGTATTTT; cdr3_aa: CASSWGQGTDTQYF
j_call: TRBJ2-7; d_call: TRBD2; v_call: TRBV6-5; clone_size: once; cdr3_nt: TGTGCCAGCAGGCCCGGGACTAGCGACTACGAGCAGTACTTC; cdr3_aa: CASRPGTSDYEQYF
j_call: TRBJ2-1; d_call: TRBD2; v_call: TRBV19; clone_size: NA; cdr3_nt: TGTGCCAGTAGTATAGACCTCAGACTAGCGGGAGGGCGGCGTGGTGAGCAGTTCTTC; cdr3_aa: CASSIDLRLAGGRRGEQFF
j_call: TRBJ1-2; d_call: TRBD1; v_call: TRBV19; clone_size: NA; cdr3_nt: TGTGCCAGTAGTACGGGACAGTCCTATGAAGGCTACACCTTC; cdr3_aa: CASSTGQSYEGYTF
j_call: TRBJ1-2; d_call: NA; v_call: TRBV28; clone_size: NA; cdr3_nt: TGTGCCGCGCAGCGGGGGGGATATGGCTACACCTTC; cdr3_aa: CAAQRGGYGYTF
j_call: TRBJ2-3; d_call: NA; v_call: TRBV11-3; clone_size: NA; cdr3_nt: TGTGCCAGCAGCCCCAGTGGTGATACGCAGTATTTT; cdr3_aa: CASSPSGDTQYF
j_call: TRBJ2-7; d_call: TRBD2; v_call: TRBV30; clone_size: NA; cdr3_nt: TGTGCCTGGAGTGGGCGACGGCTAGCGGGAGCCTACGAGCAGTACTTC; cdr3_aa: CAWSGRRLAGAYEQYF
j_call: TRBJ2-5; d_call: TRBD2; v_call: TRBV5-4; clone_size: NA; cdr3_nt: TGTGCCAGCAGCAATGGAGGGGGCGGGAGGGGGGCGACCCAGTACTTC; cdr3_aa: CASSNGGGGRGATQYF
j_call: TRBJ2-7; d_call: TRBD2; v_call: TRBV15; clone_size: few; cdr3_nt: TGTGCCACCAGCAGATTAGCGGGAGAAGACGAGCAGTACTTC; cdr3_aa: CATSRLAGEDEQYF
j_call: TRBJ2-3; d_call: NA; v_call: TRBV27; clone_size: NA; cdr3_nt: TGTGCCAGCAGTTTCATGTTCCGGAGATCTAGCACAGATACGCAGTATTTT; cdr3_aa: CASSFMFRRSSTDTQYF
j_call: TRBJ2-5; d_call: NA; v_call: TRBV9; clone_size: once; cdr3_nt: TGTGCCAGCAGCCCCCACGCGCGCGGGACCCCAGAGACCCAGTACTTC; cdr3_aa: CASSPHARGTPETQYF
j_call: TRBJ2-7; d_call: TRBD2; v_call: TRBV6-5; clone_size: NA; cdr3_nt: TGTGCCAGCAGTTCCCCTAGCGGGAACTCCTACGAGCAGTACTTC; cdr3_aa: CASSSPSGNSYEQYF
j_call: TRBJ1-5; d_call: NA; v_call: TRBV18; clone_size: NA; cdr3_nt: TGTGCCAGCTCAACTGGGACACCGTATAGCAATCAGCCCCAGCATTTT; cdr3_aa: CASSTGTPYSNQPQHF
j_call: TRBJ1-3; d_call: NA; v_call: TRBV9; clone_size: once; cdr3_nt: TGTGCCAGCAGCGTACACCTACAGGCCCTCTCTGGAAACACCATATATTTT; cdr3_aa: CASSVHLQALSGNTIYF
j_call: TRBJ1-2; d_call: NA; v_call: TRBV19; clone_size: once; cdr3_nt: TGTGCCAGTAGTACCCGGGGAGGGGAGTGGTATGGCTACACCTTC; cdr3_aa: CASSTRGGEWYGYTF
j_call: TRBJ1-1; d_call: NA; v_call: TRBV19; clone_size: once; cdr3_nt: TGTGCCAGTTCTTCCGGAGGGAAAGCTATGAACACTGAAGCTTTCTTT; cdr3_aa: CASSSGGKAMNTEAFF